This TCR beta chain is from a study of monozygotic twins with inflammatory bowel disease. Study results and limitations: Individual T cell subtypes were not distinguishable.

Total RNA from whole blood was isolated with no T cell sorting. Using eight separate reactions per sample, the authors generated cDNA. The authors ran two nested PCRs of about 16 and 10 cycles on TCRalpha and TCRbeta cDNA. From the 5' RACE reads, TCRdb lists one entry per CDR3 protein and no DNA. The table lists 350,000 to 550,000 distinct CDR3 sequences, with about 2.4% in the top ten. About this clonotype itself: Its antigen remains unidentified.

The CDR3 loop spans 11 amino acids. Specimen: blood. This rearrangement joins TRBV12-3 or TRBV12-4 to TRBJ2-7; without DNA, the TCRdb call of TRBD1 cannot be checked. The source is a human donor with ulcerative colitis or Crohn's disease, or a healthy co-twin of an affected twin (not recorded which). CDR3 loop: CASSGGWEQYF.